Given below is one T cell receptor (beta chain) in context. Its antigen is undetermined. Produced via immunoSEQ multiplex PCR; TCRdb's table is partial and in-frame only. The data show over 1.4 million clones, with roughly 97% seen just once and about 1.2% held by the top ten. The sample comes from a study of shared clonotypes between healthy human individuals. Broader study findings: Shared across a few donors were 5% to 6% of the naive CD4 clonotypes. Clonotypes shared by all four sorted-subset donors had higher generation probabilities than non-shared clonotypes.

Within Nashville, Tennessee resided all donors, each a Caucasian adult. Negatively enriched CD4+ T cells were divided by CD45RA into naive and memory. The CDR3 has 15 amino acids. Germline V gives CDR1 LNHDA, CDR2 SQIVND (reference sequence). V shed 4 bases and J shed 0 bases, with 11 bases lying between them. This sequence joins TRBV19 and TRBJ2-3; no definite D call. Input material: naive CD4+ T cells sorted from blood. Subset given: CD45RA+ positively selected. The TCR originated in a man aged 25-45 years in good health. DNA of the CDR3: TGTGCCAGTAGTAACCTGGGCTCTAGCACAGATACGCAGTATTTT. Its protein is CASSNLGSSTDTQYF.